What follows are 7 T cell receptor beta chains derived from one specimen sequenced in a study of control samples from healthy donors and cancer patients. Some clones are missing from TCRdb's copy, which holds only in-frame ones; the method was immunoSEQ multiplex PCR. The data show about 130,000 clones, 92% seen once. The sample comprised blood. Every receptor here comes from a woman aged 50 to 60 in good health.

The DNA for the CDR3 is TGTGCCAGCAGCTTAGACCCTAGGACTGAAGCTTTCTTT. It specifies CASSLDPRTEAFF. The chain has TRBV11-2 and TRBJ1-1; D remains ambiguous. The V end was cut by 0 bases, the J end by 5 bases, with 7 bases between. Germline V gives CDR1 SGHAT, CDR2 FQNNGV. CDR3 length: 13 residues. Variable domain in full (rest from reference TRBV11-2 and TRBJ1-1): EAGVAQSPRYKIIEKRQSVAFWCNPISGHATLYWYQQILGQGPKLLIQFQNNGVVDDSQLPKDRFSAERLKGVDSTLKIQPAKLEDSAVYLCASSLDPRTEAFFGQGTRLTVV.

This rearrangement joins TRBV24-1 to TRBJ1-5; possible D gene TRBD1, 6 bases. Germline CDR1 reads KGHDR; CDR2 reads SFDVKD. Between the trimmed V and J ends, which lost 3 bases and 7 bases, there was a span of 12 bases. This CDR3 has 14 amino acids. The CDR3 reads CATSDPGVGQPQHF. The CDR3 DNA is TGTGCCACCAGTGATCCAGGGGTAGGGCAGCCCCAGCATTTT.

J is TRBJ2-1 and V is TRBV29-1, with 8 bases matching TRBD1. The germline V gene encodes CDR1 SQVTM and CDR2 ANQGSEA. This CDR3 is built from 12 residues. Trimming took 7 bases from V and 5 from J; bases not matched to a gene: 4. The CDR3 DNA follows: TGCAGCGCGCGGGACAGGAACAATGAGCAGTTCTTC. This gives the protein CSARDRNNEQFF.

This chain links TRBV10-3 with TRBJ1-6, with D unresolved. The ends were cut back, 9 bases at V and 5 bases at J, with 14 bases in the middle. Germline V gene sequence: CDR1 ENHRY, CDR2 SYGVKD. The CDR3 consists of 14 residues. CDR3 sequence (DNA): TGTGCCATTGGAACCGGAACCAATAATTCACCCCTCCACTTT. This translates into CAIGTGTNNSPLHF.

This clone was recorded only once. V gene TRBV11-3 combines with J gene TRBJ2-1; 10 bases align to TRBD1. This CDR3 is built from 14 residues. With 3 bases clipped from V and 6 bases from J, the junction kept 2 bases outside the gene matches. Germline assignment: CDR1 SGHNT and CDR2 YENEEA. The CDR3 protein is CASSFGTGVNEQFF. The CDR3 DNA sequence: TGTGCCAGCAGCTTCGGGACAGGGGTCAATGAGCAGTTCTTC. The whole variable domain, filled in from reference TRBV11-3 and TRBJ2-1, reads EAGVVQSPRYKIIEKKQPVAFWCNPISGHNTLYWYLQNLGQGPELLIRYENEEAVDDSQLPKDRFSAERLKGVDSTLKIQPAELGDSAVYLCASSFGTGVNEQFFGPGTRLTVL.

This rearrangement joins TRBV30 to TRBJ1-3; D gene unclear. V was pared by 5 bases and J by 0 bases, with 11 bases between. Germline V CDR1 and CDR2: GTSNPN, SVGIG (reference sequence). CDR3 length equals 14 residues. The CDR3 region is CAWARDLSGNTIYF. The CDR3 nucleotides are TGTGCCTGGGCCAGAGACCTCTCTGGAAACACCATATATTTT.

The genes are TRBV19 and TRBJ1-1, with a tentative D call TRBD1 (5 bases). This CDR3 spans 16 amino acids. The V end was cut by 5 bases, the J end by 0 bases, with 16 bases between. Germline-derived CDR1 and CDR2 are LNHDA and SQIVND (reference sequence). CDR3 sequence (DNA): TGTGCCAGTAGTCCACGCCCCCGACAGCTGAACACTGAAGCTTTCTTT. Protein sequence: CASSPRPRQLNTEAFF.